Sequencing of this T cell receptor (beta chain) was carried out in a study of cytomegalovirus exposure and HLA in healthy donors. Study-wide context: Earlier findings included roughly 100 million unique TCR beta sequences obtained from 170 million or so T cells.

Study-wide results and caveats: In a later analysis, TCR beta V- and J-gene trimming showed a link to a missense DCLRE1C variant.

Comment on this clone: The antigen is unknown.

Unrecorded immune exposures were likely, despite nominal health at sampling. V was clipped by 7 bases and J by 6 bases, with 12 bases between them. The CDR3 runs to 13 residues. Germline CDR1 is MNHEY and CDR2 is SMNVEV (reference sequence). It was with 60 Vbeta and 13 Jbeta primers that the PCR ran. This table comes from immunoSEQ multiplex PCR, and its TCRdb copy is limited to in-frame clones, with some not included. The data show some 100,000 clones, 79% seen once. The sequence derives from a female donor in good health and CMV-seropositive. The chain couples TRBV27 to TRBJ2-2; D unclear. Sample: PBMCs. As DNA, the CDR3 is TGTGCCAGCACCCCCCACGCGGCCGGGGAGCTGTTTTTT. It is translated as CASTPHAAGELFF.